Below, 31 T cell receptor beta chains from the same sample are listed, as sequenced in a study of cytomegalovirus exposure and HLA in healthy donors. The study ran its PCR with 60 Vbeta and 13 Jbeta primers. The method was immunoSEQ multiplex PCR; TCRdb's version includes in-frame clones alone and lacks a portion of them. The profile shows 95,000 to 130,000 clones, approximately 70% of them singletons. The specimen was PBMCs. The receptors come from a woman in her forties in good health and CMV-seropositive.

The rearrangement uses TRBV9 and TRBJ1-1; possible D gene TRBD1, 6 bases. The CDR3 extends over 14 amino acids. The germline CDR1 and CDR2 sequences are SGDLS and YYNGEE. V lost 4 bases and J 4 bases, leaving 14 bases between the germline ends. DNA of the CDR3: TGTGCCAGCAGCCTAGGGGGGGGAGGCACTGAAGCTTTCTTT. Its translation: CASSLGGGGTEAFF. The full variable domain, with the rest looked up from reference TRBV9 and TRBJ1-1, is DSGVTQTPKHLITATGQRVTLRCSPRSGDLSVYWYQQSLDQGLQFLIQYYNGEERAKGNILERFSAQQFPDLHSELNLSSLELGDSALYFCASSLGGGGTEAFFGQGTRLTVV.

This chain connects TRBV27 to TRBJ1-5, with D tentatively TRBD1 (5 bases). Per the germline V gene, CDR1 is MNHEY and CDR2 is SMNVEV (reference sequence). V lost 5 bases to trimming and J lost 0 bases, with 14 bases between them. The CDR3 has 16 residues. The CDR3 reads CASSPYRLYSNQPQHF. CDR3 in DNA: TGTGCCAGCAGTCCCTACAGGTTGTATAGCAATCAGCCCCAGCATTTT.

This rearrangement joins TRBV7-9 to TRBJ2-7; possibly TRBD2 for D (5 bases). This CDR3 region has 11 residues. Germline V gene sequence: CDR1 SEHNR, CDR2 FQNEAQ (reference sequence). Trimming took off 8 bases at V and 1 base at J, with 6 bases between the two ends. The CDR3 DNA follows: TGTGCCAGCGGCGGGTCCTACGAGCAGTACTTC. Encoded protein: CASGGSYEQYF.

This chain uses TRBV12-5 with TRBJ2-7; 9 positions match TRBD1. Looked up from germline, CDR1 is LGHNT and CDR2 is FRNRAP. The V and J ends lost 1 base and 4 bases, in that order; junction bases with no gene match: 2. This CDR3 is 14 amino acids long. The CDR3 here is CASGLGTGVYEQYF. Here the CDR3 DNA reads TGTGCTAGTGGTTTGGGGACAGGGGTGTACGAGCAGTACTTC.

This chain links TRBV25-1 with TRBJ1-1; D may be TRBD1 (5 bases). The germline V and J ends were trimmed by 3 bases and 1 base, with 9 bases remaining between them. Germline V gives CDR1 MGHDK, CDR2 SYGVNS. The CDR3 extends over 14 amino acids. CDR3 coding DNA: TGTGCCAGCAGTGAGGCGGGGGAGAACACTGAAGCTTTCTTT. Translated, it gives CASSEAGENTEAFF.

V and J are TRBV4-1 and TRBJ1-3; TRBD1 aligns across 9 bases. The length of the CDR3 is 15 residues. CDR1 MGHRA and CDR2 YSYEKL come from the germline V gene. V dropped 4 bases and J dropped 2; count of bases not matched to a gene: 3. The CDR3 nucleotides are TGCGCCAGCAGCCTCAGACAGGGGGCTGGAAACACCATATATTTT. Translating it yields CASSLRQGAGNTIYF.

The chain employs TRBV5-1 and TRBJ2-5, with 10 bases matching TRBD2. The CDR3 contains 16 residues. The junction had 10 bases not matched to a gene; V was cut back by 4 bases and J by 4 bases. Germline loops: CDR1 SGHRS, CDR2 YFSETQ. The chain's CDR3 is CASSPRLAGEGETQYF. The CDR3 nucleotides read TGCGCCAGCAGCCCCCGGCTAGCGGGAGAGGGAGAGACCCAGTACTTC.

V and J are TRBV15 and TRBJ2-1; 11 bases agree with TRBD2. This CDR3 comprises 17 residues. V trimming: 6 bases; J trimming: 9 bases; junction bases outside the gene matches: 16. Germline-derived CDR1 and CDR2 are LNHNV and YYDKDF (reference sequence). CDR3 bases: TGTGCCACCAGTCTCGGGTTGGGTAGCGGGAGGGACAGTGAGCAGTTCTTC. It translates to CATSLGLGSGRDSEQFF.

The chain has TRBV29-1 and TRBJ2-7, with 14 bases fitting TRBD2. CDR3 size: 17 residues. Germline-derived CDR1 and CDR2 are SQVTM and ANQGSEA. V gave up 1 base and J gave up 3 bases; unmatched junction bases: 8. CDR3 nucleotides: TGCAGCGTTGAAGGAATAGGGACTAGCGGGAGTAACTACGAGCAGTACTTC. This codes for CSVEGIGTSGSNYEQYF.

J is TRBJ2-1 and V is TRBV19; 7 bases line up with TRBD1. Germline V gene lookup returns CDR1 LNHDA and CDR2 SQIVND (reference sequence). This CDR3 spans 14 amino acids. With V trimmed by 4 bases and J by 8 bases, 8 bases remained unmatched. The CDR3 spells CASSTGVGGDEQFF. As DNA, the CDR3 is TGTGCCAGTAGTACCGGGGTAGGGGGCGATGAGCAGTTCTTC.

The chain joins TRBV4-1 to TRBJ2-2; 10 positions agree with TRBD2. J was trimmed by 3 bases and V by 6 bases; bases with no gene match: 7. CDR3 length: 16 residues. CDR1 is MGHRA and CDR2 is YSYEKL in the germline V gene. The CDR3 sequence is CASRHESGRDTGELFF. The CDR3 coding sequence is TGCGCCAGCAGACATGAAAGCGGGAGGGACACCGGGGAGCTGTTTTTT.

In nucleotides, the CDR3 is TGTGCCAGCAGCTTGCCTAGCCTCACCGGGGAGCTGTTTTTT. It encodes CASSLPSLTGELFF. This rearrangement joins TRBV5-6 to TRBJ2-2; the D gene is possibly TRBD2 (5 bases). The germline CDR1 and CDR2 sequences are SGHDT and YYEEEE. The CDR3 loop spans 14 amino acids. V lost 1 base to trimming and J lost 4 bases, with 8 bases between them.

The chain employs TRBV6-1 and TRBJ2-5; 11 bases are a match to TRBD1. The better agreement between TRBJ2-7 and the DNA end casts doubt on the J call. Germline V gene sequence: CDR1 MNHNS, CDR2 SASEGT. The CDR3 has 15 residues. This CDR3 reads CASSLGQGASYEQYF. As DNA, the CDR3 is TGTGCCAGCAGCCTTGGACAGGGGGCCTCCTACGAGCAGTACTTC.

For the CDR3, the DNA is TGCGCCAGCAGCCAAATCTTAGCGCGTAAGGGTGACGAGCAGTACTTC. It yields the protein CASSQILARKGDEQYF. The J gene is TRBJ2-7, the V gene TRBV4-1, with a tentative D call TRBD2 (5 bases). V dropped 2 bases and J dropped 5 bases, with 19 bases sitting between them. From germline, CDR1 is MGHRA and CDR2 YSYEKL. The CDR3 consists of 16 residues.

V usage is TRBV28 and J usage is TRBJ2-4; 10 bases are shared with TRBD2. The CDR3 spans 16 residues. Germline V gene data show CDR1 as MDHEN and CDR2 as SYDVKM. J lost 2 bases, V lost 1 base, and 2 bases had no gene match. CDR3 DNA sequence: TGTGCCAGCAGTTTATATAGCGGGAGGACCAAAAACATTCAGTACTTC. This translates into CASSLYSGRTKNIQYF.

This clone was seen only a few times. The chain combines TRBV11-2 with TRBJ1-2; possible D gene TRBD1, 5 bases. CDR1 and CDR2 (germline): SGHAT, FQNNGV. The CDR3 sequence is 14 residues long. Trimming stripped 8 bases from V and 4 bases from J, with 17 bases between. The CDR3 DNA reads TGTGCCAGCTCACCGAGGGGAGGGCCCTATGGCTACACCTTC. Its protein is CASSPRGGPYGYTF.

The chain combines TRBV28 with TRBJ1-1; 7 nucleotides agree with TRBD1. The CDR3 is made up of 12 amino acids. From germline, CDR1 is MDHEN and CDR2 SYDVKM. V lost 5 bases, J lost 4 bases, and 1 base stayed unmatched. CDR3: CASSAGGTEAFF. As DNA, the CDR3 is TGTGCCAGCAGTGCAGGGGGCACTGAAGCTTTCTTT. Full variable domain (remainder filled in from reference TRBV28 and TRBJ1-1): DVKVTQSSRYLVKRTGEKVFLECVQDMDHENMFWYRQDPGLGLRLIYFSYDVKMKEKGDIPEGYSVSREKKERFSLILESASTNQTSMYLCASSAGGTEAFFGQGTRLTVV.

The chain couples TRBV27 to TRBJ1-1; D ambiguous. Germline-derived CDR1 and CDR2 are MNHEY and SMNVEV (reference sequence). This CDR3 contains 13 residues. The V end lost 2 bases, the J end lost 4 bases, and 8 bases lay between the germline ends. The CDR3 DNA is TGTGCCAGCAGTTTAGTGCAGCGCACTGAAGCTTTCTTT. Residues: CASSLVQRTEAFF.

This clone was seen a handful of times. The chain employs TRBV5-1 and TRBJ2-3, with a possible D match to TRBD2 (5 bases). CDR1 and CDR2 from the germline V gene are SGHRS and YFSETQ. Trimming pared 7 bases from V and 6 bases from J, leaving 18 bases between. The CDR3 has 14 amino acids. The CDR3 protein is CASYRAIRGDTQYF. In DNA, the CDR3 is TGCGCCAGCTACCGGGCCATAAGAGGGGATACGCAGTATTTT.

This sequence joins TRBV19 and TRBJ1-5; D might be TRBD1 (5 bases). V was shortened by 9 bases and J by 0 bases, with 9 bases between the two germline ends. This CDR3 comprises 13 residues. Per the germline V gene, CDR1 is LNHDA and CDR2 is SQIVND (reference sequence). The CDR3 nucleotides read TGTGCCAGCGGACACGTTAGCAATCAGCCCCAGCATTTT. Encoded protein: CASGHVSNQPQHF.

This chain uses TRBV7-9 with TRBJ2-7; 7 bases fit TRBD1. The CDR3 spans 13 residues. The trim removed 2 bases at V and 7 bases at J, leaving 5 bases unmatched. CDR1 is SEHNR and CDR2 is FQNEAQ in the germline V gene (reference sequence). This CDR3 reads CASSLTGVGEQYF. The CDR3 DNA follows: TGTGCCAGCAGCTTAACAGGGGTCGGAGAGCAGTACTTC.

The chain carries TRBV5-1 and TRBJ2-2; possible D gene TRBD2, 6 bases. The CDR3 is 13 amino acids. Trimming left V 7 bases short and J 5 bases short, with 12 bases between. Germline V gene lookup returns CDR1 SGHRS and CDR2 YFSETQ. The CDR3 coding sequence is TGCGCCAGCCGACTAGAGGGGACCGGGGAGCTGTTTTTT. Encoded protein: CASRLEGTGELFF.

This clone has a handful of counts. The gene calls are TRBV4-2 and TRBJ2-7, with D perhaps TRBD2 (6 bases). Germline assignment: CDR1 LGHNA and CDR2 YNFKEQ. The CDR3 runs 14 residues. The V and J ends lost 0 bases and 5 bases respectively, with 11 bases between them. CDR3 residues: CASSQDLDYHEQYF. CDR3 DNA: TGTGCCAGCAGCCAAGATTTGGACTACCACGAGCAGTACTTC.

The gene calls are TRBV5-1 and TRBJ2-2; tentative D call: TRBD1 (6 bases). In germline, CDR1 is SGHRS, CDR2 YFSETQ. Trimming pared 4 bases from V and 1 base from J, leaving 11 bases between. The CDR3 length is 15 residues. CDR3 bases: TGCGCCAGCAGCATAAAGACAGGGAACACCGGGGAGCTGTTTTTT. Translation: CASSIKTGNTGELFF.

This clone was detected a few times. CDR3 protein: CASSLFWERESPETQYF. The CDR3 coding sequence is TGTGCCAGCAGTTTGTTTTGGGAGCGGGAGAGTCCGGAGACCCAGTACTTC. The chain links TRBV27 to TRBJ2-5; 8 nucleotides align to TRBD2. V shed 3 bases, J shed 5 bases, and the junction held 14 bases outside the gene matches. The CDR3 has 17 residues. CDR1 is MNHEY, CDR2 SMNVEV, per germline (reference sequence).

The V call is TRBV9, the J call TRBJ1-2; D is ambiguous. V was pared by 4 bases and J by 0 bases, with 16 bases between. Germline V gene lookup returns CDR1 SGDLS and CDR2 YYNGEE. The CDR3 has 16 amino acids. The CDR3 spells CASSFQSRPANYGYTF. CDR3 sequence (DNA): TGTGCCAGCAGCTTCCAAAGTCGCCCAGCTAACTATGGCTACACCTTC.

The table lists this clone with a few counts. The chain recombines TRBV4-1 with TRBJ2-1; TRBD1 aligns across 10 bases. After removal of 5 bases from V and 6 bases from J, the junction contained 7 bases not matched to a gene. The CDR3 spans 15 residues. The germline V gene encodes CDR1 MGHRA and CDR2 YSYEKL. The CDR3 DNA is TGCGCCAGCAGCAAATCCGGGACAGGGGTCAATGAGCAGTTCTTC. This encodes CASSKSGTGVNEQFF.

The chain recombines TRBV2 with TRBJ2-3, with 7 bases aligning to TRBD2. The CDR3 runs to 16 residues. V lost 4 bases and J lost 4; bases outside the gene matches: 11. The germline V gene encodes CDR1 SNHLY and CDR2 FYNNEI. The CDR3 bases are TGTGCCAGCAGTGTTTTTCGAACGGGAGGCCCAGATACGCAGTATTTT. Protein product: CASSVFRTGGPDTQYF. Together with reference TRBV2 and TRBJ2-3, the CDR3 gives the full variable domain: EPEVTQTPSHQVTQMGQEVILRCVPISNHLYFYWYRQILGQKVEFLVSFYNNEISEKSEIFDDQFSVERPDGSNFTLKIRSTKLEDSAMYFCASSVFRTGGPDTQYFGPGTRLTVL.

This clone was observed a handful of times. The chain recombines TRBV2 with TRBJ1-1; D uncertain. Germline lookup yields CDR1 SNHLY and CDR2 FYNNEI. This CDR3 comprises 15 residues. The V gene lost 0 bases and the J gene lost 0 bases, with 8 bases spanning the gap. The CDR3 spells CASSEAAGMNTEAFF. The CDR3 DNA is TGTGCCAGCAGTGAAGCGGCGGGAATGAACACTGAAGCTTTCTTT. Combining the CDR3 with reference TRBV2 and TRBJ1-1 gives the whole variable domain EPEVTQTPSHQVTQMGQEVILRCVPISNHLYFYWYRQILGQKVEFLVSFYNNEISEKSEIFDDQFSVERPDGSNFTLKIRSTKLEDSAMYFCASSEAAGMNTEAFFGQGTRLTVV.

This clone has a handful of counts. DNA for the CDR3: TGTGCCAGCAGCTCCGACTCGGAGCCCGGTCGGGTCTACAATGAGCAGTTCTTC. This codes for CASSSDSEPGRVYNEQFF. The chain is built from TRBV13 and TRBJ2-1; D call uncertain. Per germline, CDR1 PRHDT and CDR2 FYEKMQ (reference sequence). V was trimmed by 4 bases and J by 3 bases, leaving 22 bases between them. The CDR3 has 18 residues. The whole variable domain, remainder taken from reference TRBV13 and TRBJ2-1, is AAGVIQSPRHLIKEKRETATLKCYPIPRHDTVYWYQQGPGQDPQFLISFYEKMQSDKGSIPDRFSAQQFSDYHSELNMSSLELGDSALYFCASSSDSEPGRVYNEQFFGPGTRLTVL.

This clone was detected a few times. The chain employs TRBV5-5 and TRBJ2-7; D ambiguous. With 3 bases removed from V and 6 bases from J, the gap between germline ends came to 10 bases. CDR1 SGHKS and CDR2 YYEKEE come from the germline V gene (reference sequence). The CDR3 has 12 amino acids. The CDR3 bases are TGTGCCAGCAGCTGGGCCAGTTCCGAGCAGTACTTC. As protein: CASSWASSEQYF.